These T cell receptor beta chains were read from a single sample in a study of beta chain features in type 1 diabetes. Clones were sequenced by immunoSEQ multiplex PCR, and TCRdb holds only the in-frame ones, with some missing. The sample lists 120,000 to 150,000 clones, less than 9% occurring once. What was sequenced was central memory CD4+ T cells from blood. The receptors shown here come from a woman between 25 and 40 years old in good health. CDR3s include the opening cysteine and the closing phenylalanine or tryptophan. A D gene is named only where the DNA matches it firmly. Rows give clone size only sometimes, using once, few, many, or a class for an expanded clone.

clone_size j_call v_call d_call cdr3_aa cdr3_nt
. TRBJ2-7 TRBV21-1 . CASSKKGQGAGEQYF TGTGCCAGCAGCAAAAAGGGACAGGGGGCGGGGGAGCAGTACTTC
few TRBJ2-4 TRBV28 TRBD1 CASSGQGANIQYF TGTGCCAGCAGTGGACAGGGGGCAAACATTCAGTACTTC
few TRBJ2-1 TRBV5-1 . CASSLDAGTQNEQFF TGCGCCAGCAGCTTGGATGCAGGGACACAGAATGAGCAGTTCTTC
few TRBJ2-1 TRBV5-6 TRBD1 CASSFRDRGHNEQFF TGTGCCAGCAGCTTCCGGGACAGGGGCCACAATGAGCAGTTCTTC
. TRBJ2-7 TRBV7-9 . CASSPRGPSWEQYF TGTGCCAGCAGCCCCCGCGGCCCATCCTGGGAGCAGTACTTC
. TRBJ2-3 TRBV7-2 . CASSAARGLGTDTQYF TGTGCCAGCAGCGCGGCCAGGGGTCTTGGCACAGATACGCAGTATTTT
. TRBJ2-1 TRBV6-6 TRBD2 CASSLGSGRNNEQFF TGTGCCAGCAGTTTAGGAAGCGGGAGAAACAATGAGCAGTTCTTC
. TRBJ2-7 TRBV7-9 TRBD2 CASSLTGTSNEQYF TGTGCCAGCAGCTTGACCGGGACTAGCAACGAGCAGTACTTC
. TRBJ1-5 TRBV7-2 . CASSFSQGNQPQHF TGTGCCAGCAGCTTTAGTCAGGGAAATCAGCCCCAGCATTTT
few TRBJ2-3 TRBV7-3 TRBD1 CASSMGQDTDTQYF TGTGCCAGCAGCATGGGACAGGACACAGATACGCAGTATTTT
many TRBJ2-6 TRBV10-3 TRBD1 CAISGWDSLLSGANVLTF TGTGCCATCAGTGGCTGGGACAGCCTCCTCTCTGGGGCCAACGTCCTGACTTTC
few TRBJ2-1 TRBV7-2 TRBD1 CASSLYVQGINEQFF TGTGCCAGCAGCTTATATGTACAGGGGATCAATGAGCAGTTCTTC
. TRBJ2-1 TRBV7-9 TRBD1 CASSLRTGNNEQFF TGTGCCAGCAGCTTAAGGACAGGGAACAATGAGCAGTTCTTC
few TRBJ1-1 TRBV7-2 . CASSLASTEVGTEAFF TGTGCCAGCAGCTTAGCGTCTACCGAGGTGGGTACTGAAGCTTTCTTT
few TRBJ1-5 TRBV28 TRBD1 CASGTVNQPQHF TGTGCCAGCGGGACAGTCAATCAGCCCCAGCATTTT
few TRBJ1-1 TRBV7-9 . CASSTEFNTEAFF TGTGCCAGCAGCACAGAGTTCAACACTGAAGCTTTCTTT
few TRBJ2-7 TRBV6-5 . CASSRYRGSSHEQYF TGTGCCAGCAGTCGATACCGGGGGAGTTCCCACGAGCAGTACTTC
. TRBJ2-1 TRBV4-2 TRBD2 CASSQDLAGVYNEQFF TGTGCCAGCAGCCAAGATCTAGCGGGAGTTTACAATGAGCAGTTCTTC
. TRBJ2-2 TRBV5-1 . CASSLDYMELFF TGCGCCAGCAGCTTGGATTATATGGAGCTGTTTTTT
few TRBJ2-7 TRBV18 . CASSILPGLRGYEQYF TGTGCCAGCTCAATTTTGCCGGGACTTCGGGGCTACGAGCAGTACTTC
few TRBJ2-7 TRBV18 . CASSPMVAFEQYF TGTGCCAGCTCACCTATGGTAGCTTTCGAGCAGTACTTC
. TRBJ2-1 TRBV19 . CASSIGLAPQFF TGTGCCAGTAGTATCGGGCTAGCCCCGCAGTTCTTC
many TRBJ1-3 TRBV7-6 . CASSLDVSTVAIYF TGTGCCAGCAGCTTAGACGTGTCAACAGTGGCCATATATTTT
. TRBJ2-7 TRBV5-1 TRBD2 CASRGYGLADYEQYF TGCGCCAGCAGGGGATACGGACTAGCAGACTACGAGCAGTACTTC
few TRBJ2-7 TRBV4-1 TRBD1 CASSSQTGAAYEQYF TGCGCCAGCAGCTCCCAGACAGGGGCAGCGTACGAGCAGTACTTC
few TRBJ2-3 TRBV7-3 . CASSTQGTDTQYF TGTGCCAGCAGCACGCAGGGCACAGATACGCAGTATTTT
few TRBJ2-2 TRBV7-3 TRBD1 CASSPGTGGTGELFF TGTGCCAGCAGCCCAGGGACAGGGGGGACCGGGGAGCTGTTTTTT
few TRBJ2-7 TRBV2 . CASSGASGGYEQYF TGTGCCAGCAGTGGCGCCAGCGGCGGGTACGAGCAGTACTTC
. TRBJ2-1 TRBV7-2 TRBD2 CASSAVPPGLADYNEQFF TGTGCCAGCAGCGCGGTGCCCCCGGGACTAGCAGACTACAATGAGCAGTTCTTC
few TRBJ2-7 TRBV30 TRBD1 CAWRSGDRLSEQYF TGTGCCTGGAGGTCGGGGGACAGGCTTTCCGAGCAGTACTTC
many TRBJ1-2 TRBV19 . CASSKQANYGYTF TGTGCCAGTAGTAAACAGGCGAACTATGGCTACACCTTC
few TRBJ2-2 TRBV7-9 . CASSLRETGELFF TGTGCCAGCAGCTTACGGGAAACCGGGGAGCTGTTTTTT
once TRBJ2-7 TRBV15 . CATSRVPRPGQYF TGTGCCACCAGCAGAGTCCCCCGGCCGGGGCAGTACTTC
once TRBJ2-5 TRBV9 . CASSVDYYPQETQYF TGTGCCAGCAGCGTAGATTACTACCCGCAAGAGACCCAGTACTTC
few TRBJ1-2 TRBV7-9 TRBD1 CASSAYRDSNYGYTF TGTGCCAGCAGCGCGTACCGGGACAGTAACTATGGCTACACCTTC
few TRBJ1-1 TRBV6-1 . CASRTEEDTEAFF TGTGCCAGCAGAACAGAGGAGGACACTGAAGCTTTCTTT
. TRBJ1-5 TRBV28 . CASSYLTGKNNQPQHF TGTGCCAGCAGCTACCTCACGGGGAAGAACAATCAGCCCCAGCATTTT
. TRBJ2-7 TRBV5-4 TRBD2 CASRLTLAAEQYF TGTGCCAGCAGGCTCACCCTAGCGGCCGAGCAGTACTTC
. TRBJ1-1 TRBV7-8 . CASSSKTPGGISEAFF TGTGCCAGCAGCTCCAAGACCCCTGGGGGGATATCTGAAGCTTTCTTT
few TRBJ2-1 TRBV7-9 . CASSTGNWEQFF TGTGCCAGCAGTACAGGGAATTGGGAGCAGTTCTTC
few TRBJ1-1 TRBV9 TRBD1 CASRSQGTTFF TGTGCCAGCAGGTCACAGGGGACGACTTTCTTT
few TRBJ2-1 TRBV2 . CASTPDRSYNEQFF TGTGCCAGCACTCCCGACAGGTCCTACAATGAGCAGTTCTTC
. TRBJ2-7 TRBV6-6 . CASSLGRGKSSYEQYF TGTGCCAGCAGCTTAGGACGGGGGAAGAGCTCCTACGAGCAGTACTTC
. TRBJ2-1 TRBV7-9 TRBD2 CASSGKLAGGNEQFF TGTGCCAGCAGCGGAAAACTAGCGGGAGGCAATGAGCAGTTCTTC
. TRBJ2-2 TRBV4-3 . CASSQNREALNTGELFF TGCGCCAGCAGCCAAAACCGGGAAGCCTTGAACACCGGGGAGCTGTTTTTT
many TRBJ2-7 TRBV7-6 . CASSLGTGNPYEQYF TGTGCCAGCAGCTTAGGGACTGGAAACCCCTACGAGCAGTACTTC
few TRBJ2-1 TRBV7-9 TRBD2 CASSLRKVAGHNEQFF TGTGCCAGCAGCTTAAGGAAGGTAGCGGGCCACAATGAGCAGTTCTTC
. TRBJ1-1 TRBV7-3 . CASSPNVDSEAFF TGTGCCAGCAGCCCAAACGTGGACAGCGAAGCTTTCTTT
. TRBJ2-1 TRBV18 . CASSPGTRGNEQFF TGTGCCAGCTCCCCAGGGACGCGGGGCAATGAGCAGTTCTTC
. TRBJ2-1 TRBV4-1 TRBD2 CASRHSGRSNEQFF TGCGCCAGCAGGCATAGCGGGAGAAGCAATGAGCAGTTCTTC
. TRBJ2-7 TRBV28 . CASSLSGYEQYF TGTGCCAGCAGTTTAAGCGGATACGAGCAGTACTTC